Sequencing of this T cell receptor beta chain was carried out in a study of early T cells in non-severe SARS-CoV-2 infection. Study-level background: Sequencing was performed on bulk RNA from unsorted whole blood, leaving chains unpaired. Findings and limits, study-wide: Private and CD4 specificities were missed by VDJdb matching, skewed to anti-spike CD8.

Per the germline V gene, CDR1 is SGDLS and CDR2 is YYNGEE. The CDR3 has 15 amino acids. V lost 4 bases, J lost 5 bases, and 18 bases lay in between. Unique molecular identifiers were attached to individual cDNA molecules. TCRdb re-called the 5' RACE reads with MiXCR, one entry per CDR3 protein. Seen here are about 71,000 distinct CDR3 sequences, roughly 15% observed once, and the top ten hold about 14%. Remarks on this clonotype: The antigen is unknown.

This sequence originates from an adult who was a healthcare worker with PCR-confirmed SARS-CoV-2 infection or an uninfected control (not recorded which). Sequences were obtained from whole blood. The J gene is TRBJ1-1, the V gene TRBV9; no reliable D call. CDR3 residues: CASSPRDAPGTEAFF. Here the CDR3 DNA reads TGTGCCAGCAGCCCCCGCGACGCCCCGGGGACTGAAGCTTTCTTT.